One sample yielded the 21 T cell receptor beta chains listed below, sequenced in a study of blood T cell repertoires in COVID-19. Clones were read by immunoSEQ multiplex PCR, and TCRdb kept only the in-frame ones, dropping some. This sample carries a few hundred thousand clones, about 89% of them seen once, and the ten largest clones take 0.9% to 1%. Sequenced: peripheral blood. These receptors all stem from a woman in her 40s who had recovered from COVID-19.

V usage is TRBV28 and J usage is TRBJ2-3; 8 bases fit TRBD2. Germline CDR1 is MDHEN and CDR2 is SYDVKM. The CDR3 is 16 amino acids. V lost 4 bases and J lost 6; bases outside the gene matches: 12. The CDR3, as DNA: TGTGCCAGCAGTTCCCCGGGGGGGGAGACTAGGGATACGCAGTATTTT. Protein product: CASSSPGGETRDTQYF. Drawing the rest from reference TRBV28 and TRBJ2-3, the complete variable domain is DVKVTQSSRYLVKRTGEKVFLECVQDMDHENMFWYRQDPGLGLRLIYFSYDVKMKEKGDIPEGYSVSREKKERFSLILESASTNQTSMYLCASSSPGGETRDTQYFGPGTRLTVL.

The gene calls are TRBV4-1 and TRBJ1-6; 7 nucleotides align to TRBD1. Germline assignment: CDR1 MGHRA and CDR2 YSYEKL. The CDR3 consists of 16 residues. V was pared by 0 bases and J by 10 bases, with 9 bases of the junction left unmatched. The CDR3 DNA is TGCGCCAGCAGCCAAGATATGGCCCCAGGGGGATCACCCCTCCACTTT. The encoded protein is CASSQDMAPGGSPLHF.

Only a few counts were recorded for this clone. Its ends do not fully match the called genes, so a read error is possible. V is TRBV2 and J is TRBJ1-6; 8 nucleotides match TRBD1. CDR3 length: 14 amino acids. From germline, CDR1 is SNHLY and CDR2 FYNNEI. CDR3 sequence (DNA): TGTGCCAGCAGAGAAGGACAGGGTAATTCACCCCTCCACTTT. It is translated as CASREGQGNSPLHF.

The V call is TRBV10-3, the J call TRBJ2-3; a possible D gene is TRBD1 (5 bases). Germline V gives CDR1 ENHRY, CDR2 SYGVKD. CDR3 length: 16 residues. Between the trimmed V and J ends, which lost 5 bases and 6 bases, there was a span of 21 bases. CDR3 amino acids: CAISLSGDYPGDTQYF. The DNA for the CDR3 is TGTGCCATCAGTCTCAGTGGGGATTACCCAGGGGATACGCAGTATTTT.

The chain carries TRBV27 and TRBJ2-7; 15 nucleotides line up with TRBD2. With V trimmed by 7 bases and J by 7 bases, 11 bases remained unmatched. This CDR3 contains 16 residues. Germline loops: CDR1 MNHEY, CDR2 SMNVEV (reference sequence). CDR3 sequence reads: CASKGLAGGWSWEQYF. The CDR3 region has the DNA TGTGCCAGCAAGGGACTAGCGGGAGGATGGAGTTGGGAGCAGTACTTC.

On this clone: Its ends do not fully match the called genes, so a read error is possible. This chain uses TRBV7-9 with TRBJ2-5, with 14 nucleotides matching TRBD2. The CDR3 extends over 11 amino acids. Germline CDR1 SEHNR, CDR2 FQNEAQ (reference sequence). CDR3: CASSTGLAGDF. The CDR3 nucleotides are TGTGCCAGCAGCACGGGACTAGCGGGGGACTTC. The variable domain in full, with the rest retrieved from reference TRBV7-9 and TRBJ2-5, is DTGVSQNPRHKITKRGQNVTFRCDPISEHNRLYWYRQTLGQGPEFLTYFQNEAQLEKSRLLSDRFSAERPKGSFSTLEIQRTEQGDSAMYLCASSTGLAGDFGPGTRLLVL.

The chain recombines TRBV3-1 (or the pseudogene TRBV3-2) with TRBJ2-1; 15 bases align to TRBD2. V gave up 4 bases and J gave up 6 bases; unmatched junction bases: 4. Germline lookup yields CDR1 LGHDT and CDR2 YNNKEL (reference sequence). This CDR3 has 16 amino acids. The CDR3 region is CASSLGLAGGSNEQFF. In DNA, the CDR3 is TGTGCCAGCAGCCTGGGACTAGCGGGAGGTTCCAATGAGCAGTTCTTC.

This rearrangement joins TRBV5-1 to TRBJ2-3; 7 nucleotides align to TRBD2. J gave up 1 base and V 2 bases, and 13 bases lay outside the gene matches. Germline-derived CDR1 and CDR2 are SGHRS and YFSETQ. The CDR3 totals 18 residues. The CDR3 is CASSFGEGQALRTDTQYF. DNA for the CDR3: TGCGCCAGCAGCTTCGGGGAGGGCCAGGCTCTACGCACAGATACGCAGTATTTT.

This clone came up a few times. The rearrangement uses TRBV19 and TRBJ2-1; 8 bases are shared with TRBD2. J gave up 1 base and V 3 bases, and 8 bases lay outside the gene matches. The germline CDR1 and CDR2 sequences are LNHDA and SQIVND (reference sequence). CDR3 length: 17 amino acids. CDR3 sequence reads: CASSIATSVESYNEQFF. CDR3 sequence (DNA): TGTGCCAGTAGTATCGCGACTAGCGTAGAGTCCTACAATGAGCAGTTCTTC. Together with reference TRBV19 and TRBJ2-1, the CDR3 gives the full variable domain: DGGITQSPKYLFRKEGQNVTLSCEQNLNHDAMYWYRQDPGQGLRLIYYSQIVNDFQKGDIAEGYSVSREKKESFPLTVTSAQKNPTAFYLCASSIATSVESYNEQFFGPGTRLTVL.

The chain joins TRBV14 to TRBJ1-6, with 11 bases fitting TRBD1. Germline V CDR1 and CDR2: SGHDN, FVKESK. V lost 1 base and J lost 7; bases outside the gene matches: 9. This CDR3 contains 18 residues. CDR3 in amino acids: CASSQGWGQGVSNSPLHF. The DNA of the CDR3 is TGTGCCAGCAGCCAAGGCTGGGGACAGGGGGTTTCAAATTCACCCCTCCACTTT.

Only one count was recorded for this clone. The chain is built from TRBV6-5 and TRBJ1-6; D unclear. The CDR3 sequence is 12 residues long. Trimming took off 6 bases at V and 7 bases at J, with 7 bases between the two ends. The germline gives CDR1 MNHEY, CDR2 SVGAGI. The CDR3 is CASRPSNSPLHF. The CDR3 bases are TGTGCCAGCAGGCCAAGCAATTCACCCCTCCACTTT.

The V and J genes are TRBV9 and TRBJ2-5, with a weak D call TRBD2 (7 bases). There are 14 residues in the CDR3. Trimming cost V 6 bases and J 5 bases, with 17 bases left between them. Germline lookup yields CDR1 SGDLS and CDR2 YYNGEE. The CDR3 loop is CASNAGRGGETQYF. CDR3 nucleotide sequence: TGTGCCAGCAACGCCGGCAGGGGAGGGGAGACCCAGTACTTC.

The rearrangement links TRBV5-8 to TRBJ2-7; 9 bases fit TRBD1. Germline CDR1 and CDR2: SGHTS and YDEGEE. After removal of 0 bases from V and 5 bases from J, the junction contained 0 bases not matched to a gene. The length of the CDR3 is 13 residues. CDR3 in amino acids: CASSLGQGDEQYF. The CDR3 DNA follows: TGTGCCAGCAGCTTGGGACAGGGGGACGAGCAGTACTTC.

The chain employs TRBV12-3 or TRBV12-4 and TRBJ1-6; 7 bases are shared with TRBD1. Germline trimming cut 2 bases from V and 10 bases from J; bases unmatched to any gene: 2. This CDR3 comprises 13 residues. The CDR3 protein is CASSLTGESPLHF. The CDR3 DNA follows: TGTGCCAGCAGTTTAACAGGGGAGTCACCCCTCCACTTT.

This CDR3 reads CASSLGGVVAKNIQYF. CDR3 DNA: TGTGCCAGCAGCTTGGGTGGAGTCGTGGCCAAAAACATTCAGTACTTC. The chain is built from TRBV5-4 and TRBJ2-4, with D unclear. CDR3 size: 16 residues. Germline V lookup: CDR1 SGHNT, CDR2 YYREEE (reference sequence). Trimming shortened V by 0 bases and J by 1 base, and 11 bases separated the two germline ends.

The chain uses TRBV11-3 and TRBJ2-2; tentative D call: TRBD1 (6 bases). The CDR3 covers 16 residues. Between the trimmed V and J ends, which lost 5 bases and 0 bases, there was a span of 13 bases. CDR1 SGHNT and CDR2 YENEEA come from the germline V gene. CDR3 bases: TGTGCCAGCAGCCCCAATCAGGGGTCGAACACCGGGGAGCTGTTTTTT. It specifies CASSPNQGSNTGELFF.

DNA for the CDR3: TGCGCCAGCAGCCAAGAAATGACAGACACCGGGGAGCTGTTTTTT. This sequence encodes CASSQEMTDTGELFF. This chain uses TRBV4-1 with TRBJ2-2; a possible D gene is TRBD1 (5 bases). Germline loops: CDR1 MGHRA, CDR2 YSYEKL. This CDR3 spans 15 amino acids. Deletions cut 0 bases from V and 3 bases from J, with 8 bases between.

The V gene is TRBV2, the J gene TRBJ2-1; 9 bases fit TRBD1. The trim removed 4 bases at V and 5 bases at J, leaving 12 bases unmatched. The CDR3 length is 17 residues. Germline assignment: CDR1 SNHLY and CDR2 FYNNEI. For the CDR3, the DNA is TGTGCCAGCAGTGCGCCCGGACAGGGGCGTTCAGACAATGAGCAGTTCTTC. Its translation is CASSAPGQGRSDNEQFF. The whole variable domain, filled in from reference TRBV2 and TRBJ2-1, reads EPEVTQTPSHQVTQMGQEVILRCVPISNHLYFYWYRQILGQKVEFLVSFYNNEISEKSEIFDDQFSVERPDGSNFTLKIRSTKLEDSAMYFCASSAPGQGRSDNEQFFGPGTRLTVL.

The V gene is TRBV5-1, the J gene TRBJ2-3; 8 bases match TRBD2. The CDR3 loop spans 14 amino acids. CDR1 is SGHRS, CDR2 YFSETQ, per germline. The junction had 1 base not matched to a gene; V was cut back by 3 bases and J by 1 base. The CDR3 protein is CASSSGGGTDTQYF. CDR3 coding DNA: TGCGCCAGCAGCTCCGGGGGGGGCACAGATACGCAGTATTTT.

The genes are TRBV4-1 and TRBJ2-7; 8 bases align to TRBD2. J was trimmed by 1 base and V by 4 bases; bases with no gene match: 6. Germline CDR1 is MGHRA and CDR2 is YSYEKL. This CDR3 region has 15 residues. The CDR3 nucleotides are TGCGCCAGCAGCCCCGCCGGGGGGGCGTCCTACGAGCAGTACTTC. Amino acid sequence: CASSPAGGASYEQYF.

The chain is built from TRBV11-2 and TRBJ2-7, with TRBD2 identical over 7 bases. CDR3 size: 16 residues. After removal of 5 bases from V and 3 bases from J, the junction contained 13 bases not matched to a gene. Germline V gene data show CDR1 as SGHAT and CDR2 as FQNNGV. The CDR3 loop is CASSNVGLAVDYEQYF. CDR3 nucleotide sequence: TGTGCCAGCAGCAATGTGGGGCTAGCGGTTGACTACGAGCAGTACTTC.